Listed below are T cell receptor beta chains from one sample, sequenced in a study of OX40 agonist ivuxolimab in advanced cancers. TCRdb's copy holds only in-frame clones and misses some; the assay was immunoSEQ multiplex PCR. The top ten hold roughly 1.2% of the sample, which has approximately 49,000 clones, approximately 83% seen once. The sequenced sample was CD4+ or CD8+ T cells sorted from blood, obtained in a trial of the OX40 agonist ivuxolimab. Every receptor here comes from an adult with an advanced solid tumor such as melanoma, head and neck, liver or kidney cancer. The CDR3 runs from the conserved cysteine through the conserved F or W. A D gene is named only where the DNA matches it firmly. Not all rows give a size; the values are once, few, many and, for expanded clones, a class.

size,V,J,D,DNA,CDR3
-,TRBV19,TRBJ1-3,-,TGTGCCAGTACGGGCTCTGGAAACACCATATATTTT,CASTGSGNTIYF
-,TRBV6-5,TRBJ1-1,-,TGTGCCAGCAGTTACATGGGGGCCCGCACTGAAGCTTTCTTT,CASSYMGARTEAFF
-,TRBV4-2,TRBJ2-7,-,TGTGCCAGCAGCCAAGATAGACAGACTTACTACGAGCAGTACTTC,CASSQDRQTYYEQYF
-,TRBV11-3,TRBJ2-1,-,TGTGCCAGCAGCCCCCGCGGTGGGGGGAAAAGGAATGAGCAGTTCTTC,CASSPRGGGKRNEQFF
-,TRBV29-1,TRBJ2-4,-,TGCAGCGTTGTGGGGAACGGTAACATTCAGTACTTC,CSVVGNGNIQYF
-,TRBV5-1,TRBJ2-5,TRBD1,TGCGCCAGCAGCTTTGGGACAGGTCACTTGGGGGGGACCCAGTACTTC,CASSFGTGHLGGTQYF
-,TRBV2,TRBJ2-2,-,TGTGCCAGCAAGACGGGGGTGGACACCGGGGAGCTGTTTTTT,CASKTGVDTGELFF
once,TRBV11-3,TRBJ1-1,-,TGTGCCAGCAGCTTAATAGCCGGGGCCGAAGCTTTCTTT,CASSLIAGAEAFF
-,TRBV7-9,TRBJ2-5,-,TGTGCCAGCAGCTTATCCAGGGTAGAGACCCAGTACTTC,CASSLSRVETQYF
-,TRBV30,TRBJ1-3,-,TGTGCCTGGAGTGTGGGCTCTGGAAACACCATATATTTT,CAWSVGSGNTIYF
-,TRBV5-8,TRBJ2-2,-,TGTGCCAGCAGCTTGAGAGGGGGTAACACCGGGGAGCTGTTTTTT,CASSLRGGNTGELFF
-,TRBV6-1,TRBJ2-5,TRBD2,TGTGCCACCAGTTCGCTAGCGGGGATTTGGACCCAGTACTTC,CATSSLAGIWTQYF
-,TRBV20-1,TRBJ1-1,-,TGCAGTGCTGCCTCCGGGACTGAAGCTTTCTTT,CSAASGTEAFF
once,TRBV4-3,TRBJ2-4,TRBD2,TGCGCCAGCAGCCAGGACGTAGCGGGGTCCGCCAAAAACATTCAGTACTTC,CASSQDVAGSAKNIQYF
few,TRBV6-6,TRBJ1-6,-,TGTGCCAGCAGTTACCTCAGGGGACCCCTCCACTTT,CASSYLRGPLHF
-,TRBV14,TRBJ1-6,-,TGTGCCAGCAGCCAGGGACGTTATAATTCACCCCTCCACTTT,CASSQGRYNSPLHF
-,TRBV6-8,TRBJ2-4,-,TGTGCCAGCAGGAAAGCCGGAGGGGCCGCGAACATTCAGTACTTC,CASRKAGGAANIQYF
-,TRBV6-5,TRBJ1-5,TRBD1,TGTGCCAGCAGAGAAAGACAGGGTTACCAGCCCCAGCATTTT,CASRERQGYQPQHF
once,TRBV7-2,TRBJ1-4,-,TGTGCCAGCAGCTTAGGAGGTGGTAATGAAAAACTGTTTTTT,CASSLGGGNEKLFF
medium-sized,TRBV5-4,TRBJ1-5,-,TGTGCCAGCAGCTCGCCGGGACCGAGATTCAATCAGCCCCAGCATTTT,CASSSPGPRFNQPQHF
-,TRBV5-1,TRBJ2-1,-,TGCGCCAGCAGCTTGAATGACCTAGACCGCCCCCGGGGCAATGAGCAGTTCTTC,CASSLNDLDRPRGNEQFF
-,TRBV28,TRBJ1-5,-,TGTGCCAGCAGTTTTGACAGTTATAGCAATCAGCCCCAGCATTTT,CASSFDSYSNQPQHF
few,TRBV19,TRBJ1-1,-,TGTGCCAGTAGTATGTTCACGAACACTGAAGCTTTCTTT,CASSMFTNTEAFF
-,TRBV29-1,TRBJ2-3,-,TGCAGCGGAAGGGACACCACAGATACGCAGTATTTT,CSGRDTTDTQYF
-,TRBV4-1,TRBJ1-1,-,TGCGCCAGCAGCCGGAGCGGGGGGCGAGGGGCTGAAGCTTTCTTT,CASSRSGGRGAEAFF
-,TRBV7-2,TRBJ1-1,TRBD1,TGTGCCAGCAGGACTAGTACCGGGACAGGGGGAACTGAAGCTTTCTTT,CASRTSTGTGGTEAFF
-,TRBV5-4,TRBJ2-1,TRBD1,TGTGCCAGCAGCGCAGGGACAGCTAATCACAATGAGCAGTTCTTC,CASSAGTANHNEQFF
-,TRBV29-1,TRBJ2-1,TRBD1,TGCAGCGTTGAAGAGGCGGGACAGGGGGCCTTTGAGCAGTTCTTC,CSVEEAGQGAFEQFF